Listed here are 20 T cell receptor beta chains from one sample, sequenced in a study of cytomegalovirus exposure and HLA in healthy donors. Vbeta (60) and Jbeta (13) primers were used in the PCR. TCRdb keeps only in-frame clones here, not all; method: immunoSEQ multiplex PCR. This table has 110,000 to 150,000 clones, roughly 78% appearing once. Sequenced material: PBMCs. The source of these receptors is a man aged 25 to 40 in good health and CMV-seronegative.

The chain combines TRBV7-9 with TRBJ2-7, with D maybe TRBD2 (7 bases). The germline V and J ends were trimmed by 2 bases and 0 bases, with 14 bases remaining between them. Germline CDR1 and CDR2: SEHNR and FQNEAQ (reference sequence). The CDR3 runs 16 residues. CDR3 loop: CASSLTFRGASYEQYF. As DNA, the CDR3 is TGTGCCAGCAGCTTAACCTTCCGGGGGGCCTCCTACGAGCAGTACTTC.

The chain links TRBV7-8 to TRBJ2-7; 8 nucleotides line up with TRBD1. In germline, CDR1 is SGHVS, CDR2 FQNEAQ. The CDR3 length is 14 residues. Losses at the gene ends were 4 bases for V and 7 bases for J; bases not matched to a gene: 9. The CDR3: CASSWSDRAREQYF. CDR3 coding DNA: TGTGCCAGCAGCTGGTCGGACAGGGCAAGGGAGCAGTACTTC. The full variable domain, its missing parts supplied by reference TRBV7-8 and TRBJ2-7, is GAGVSQSPRYKVAKRGQDVALRCDPISGHVSLFWYQQALGQGPEFLTYFQNEAQLDKSGLPSDRFFAERPEGSVSTLKIQRTQQEDSAVYLCASSWSDRAREQYFGPGTRLTVT.

The J gene is TRBJ2-7, the V gene TRBV28; 12 bases map to TRBD2. The CDR3 consists of 15 residues. V lost 4 bases, J lost 4 bases, and 5 bases stayed unmatched. CDR1 is MDHEN, CDR2 SYDVKM, per germline. CDR3 nucleotide sequence: TGTGCCAGCAGTTACCCGCTAGCGGGAGGGTACGAGCAGTACTTC. Translating it yields CASSYPLAGGYEQYF.

The chain recombines TRBV6-1 with TRBJ1-5; no definite D call. V was pared by 5 bases and J by 5 bases, with 10 bases between. This CDR3 is built from 13 residues. CDR1 MNHNS and CDR2 SASEGT come from the germline V gene. Here the CDR3 DNA reads TGTGCCAGCAGTTCACAGATTGATCAGCCCCAGCATTTT. It is translated as CASSSQIDQPQHF.

The rearrangement joins TRBV9 to TRBJ2-2; 10 bases agree with TRBD2. Unmatched junction bases numbered 13, after V lost 2 bases and J lost 0 bases. The CDR3 has 20 residues. From germline, CDR1 is SGDLS and CDR2 YYNGEE. This chain's CDR3 is CASSVRPLAGGITNTGELFF. CDR3 coding DNA: TGTGCCAGCAGCGTTCGCCCCTTAGCGGGGGGTATTACGAACACCGGGGAGCTGTTTTTT.

This clone has a handful of counts. This chain uses TRBV10-3 with TRBJ2-3; D perhaps matches TRBD1 (6 bases). CDR1 is ENHRY, CDR2 SYGVKD, per germline. The CDR3 covers 14 residues. The V end was cut by 6 bases, the J end by 7 bases, with 17 bases between. CDR3 sequence: CAISGEGTRYTQYF. The CDR3 DNA is TGTGCCATCAGCGGGGAAGGGACACGATATACGCAGTATTTT.

V usage is TRBV28 and J usage is TRBJ1-5, with a tentative D call TRBD1 (6 bases). Per the germline V gene, CDR1 is MDHEN and CDR2 is SYDVKM. With 6 bases removed from V and 7 bases from J, the gap between germline ends came to 16 bases. This CDR3 is built from 14 residues. CDR3 in DNA: TGTGCCAGCAGCTCCAGTCCCCAGGGGCAGCCCCAGCATTTT. Translating gives CASSSSPQGQPQHF.

The V and J genes are TRBV6-1 and TRBJ1-1, with TRBD1 matching over 9 bases. The V segment lost 4 bases and the J segment 6 bases; nucleotides outside the gene matches: 9. This CDR3 has 15 amino acids. Germline-derived CDR1 and CDR2 are MNHNS and SASEGT. CDR3 coding DNA: TGTGCCAGCAGTGGTCGGGGACAGGGTTTTTCTGAAGCTTTCTTT. Its translation is CASSGRGQGFSEAFF.

The rearrangement uses TRBV5-1 and TRBJ2-3, with TRBD2 identical over 9 bases. CDR1 is SGHRS, CDR2 YFSETQ, per germline. The CDR3 spans 20 residues. V shed 0 bases, J shed 3 bases, and the junction held 17 bases outside the gene matches. CDR3 nucleotide sequence: TGCGCCAGCAGCTTGGAATCTTGGCGGGGGGGCAGTGGGATGACAGATACGCAGTATTTT. Amino acids: CASSLESWRGGSGMTDTQYF.

The chain couples TRBV10-2 to TRBJ1-1; 8 bases are a match to TRBD1. The germline V gene has CDR1 WSHSY and CDR2 SAAADI. This CDR3 region has 14 residues. V gave up 6 bases and J gave up 1 base; unmatched junction bases: 4. In DNA, the CDR3 is TGCGCCAGCAGCCTGACAGGGGAGAACACTGAAGCTTTCTTT. This gives the protein CASSLTGENTEAFF.

The chain links TRBV27 to TRBJ1-2, with 7 bases that match TRBD1. The CDR3 has 16 amino acids. V lost 5 bases, J lost 0 bases, and 9 bases stayed unmatched. Germline CDR1 reads MNHEY; CDR2 reads SMNVEV (reference sequence). CDR3 sequence reads: CASSPDRDRANYGYTF. As DNA, the CDR3 is TGTGCCAGCAGTCCCGACCGGGACAGAGCTAACTATGGCTACACCTTC.

V is TRBV10-3 and J is TRBJ2-1, with 14 bases identical to TRBD2. This CDR3 has 15 amino acids. J was trimmed by 9 bases and V by 8 bases; bases with no gene match: 9. The germline V gene encodes CDR1 ENHRY and CDR2 SYGVKD. CDR3 bases: TGTGCCATCGGAAGACTAGCGGGGGGGCGGAGTGAGCAGTTCTTC. Protein product: CAIGRLAGGRSEQFF.

The chain links TRBV6-5 to TRBJ2-2, with 7 positions matching TRBD2. Germline trimming cut 2 bases from V and 6 bases from J; bases unmatched to any gene: 9. CDR1 is MNHEY and CDR2 is SVGAGI in the germline V gene. The CDR3 length is 16 residues. In DNA form, the CDR3 reads TGTGCCAGCAGTTACGGAGGGCGGGGGTGGGCCGGGGAGCTGTTTTTT. Its translation is CASSYGGRGWAGELFF.

J is TRBJ1-2 and V is TRBV7-9; 7 bases fit TRBD1. With 5 bases clipped from V and 3 bases from J, the junction kept 9 bases outside the gene matches. The germline V gene encodes CDR1 SEHNR and CDR2 FQNEAQ (reference sequence). This CDR3 is built from 15 residues. The CDR3 DNA is TGTGCCAGCAGCAGAGGGACAGTAGGGGACTATGGCTACACCTTC. Translated: CASSRGTVGDYGYTF.

The CDR3 spells CAWNKDSYQPQHF. For the CDR3, the DNA is TGTGCCTGGAATAAAGACTCGTATCAGCCCCAGCATTTT. The chain is built from TRBV30 and TRBJ1-5; D unresolved. Germline CDR1 and CDR2: GTSNPN and SVGIG (reference sequence). There are 13 residues in the CDR3. The V end was cut by 4 bases, the J end by 5 bases, with 12 bases between.

The chain couples TRBV27 to TRBJ2-1; the match to TRBD2 covers 7 bases. The germline V gene encodes CDR1 MNHEY and CDR2 SMNVEV (reference sequence). The trim removed 6 bases at V and 6 bases at J, leaving 5 bases unmatched. The CDR3 runs to 13 residues. The DNA of the CDR3 is TGTGCCAGCAGGGTTAGCGGGTTCAATGAGCAGTTCTTC. It specifies CASRVSGFNEQFF.

In its sample, this clone was seen a few times. The CDR3 nucleotides read TGTGCCACCAGCAGAGCTTTTATCCCACATCCGCGGGTCACTAGCAATCAGCCCCAGCATTTT. This encodes CATSRAFIPHPRVTSNQPQHF. The chain combines TRBV15 with TRBJ1-5; D is unclear. With 1 base removed from V and 0 bases from J, the gap between germline ends came to 25 bases. CDR3 length: 21 residues. Germline CDR1 and CDR2: LNHNV and YYDKDF (reference sequence).

J is TRBJ1-6 and V is TRBV28, with 10 bases matching TRBD1. V was clipped by 4 bases and J by 0 bases; unmatched bases: 9. The CDR3 runs to 19 residues. Germline assignment: CDR1 MDHEN and CDR2 SYDVKM. The CDR3 protein is CASSSGQGIGSSYNSPLHF. The CDR3 DNA reads as TGTGCCAGCAGTTCGGGACAGGGGATTGGAAGCTCCTATAATTCACCCCTCCACTTT.

The chain employs TRBV2 and TRBJ2-3; tentatively, D is TRBD1 (8 bases). Germline CDR1 reads SNHLY; CDR2 reads FYNNEI. This CDR3 is built from 14 residues. The CDR3 reads CASGAGQAADTQYF. The CDR3 DNA reads as TGTGCAAGCGGGGCGGGACAGGCGGCAGATACGCAGTATTTT.

This clone appeared a few times. The same CDR3 is also encoded by other DNA sequences in this sample. V and J are TRBV6-5 and TRBJ1-5; D may be TRBD1 (6 bases). In germline, CDR1 is MNHEY, CDR2 SVGAGI. V was shortened by 0 bases and J by 1 base, with 7 bases between the two germline ends. The CDR3 has 15 amino acids. CDR3 sequence reads: CASSYSGQSNQPQHF. The CDR3 DNA reads as TGTGCCAGCAGTTACTCAGGACAGAGCAATCAGCCCCAGCATTTT.